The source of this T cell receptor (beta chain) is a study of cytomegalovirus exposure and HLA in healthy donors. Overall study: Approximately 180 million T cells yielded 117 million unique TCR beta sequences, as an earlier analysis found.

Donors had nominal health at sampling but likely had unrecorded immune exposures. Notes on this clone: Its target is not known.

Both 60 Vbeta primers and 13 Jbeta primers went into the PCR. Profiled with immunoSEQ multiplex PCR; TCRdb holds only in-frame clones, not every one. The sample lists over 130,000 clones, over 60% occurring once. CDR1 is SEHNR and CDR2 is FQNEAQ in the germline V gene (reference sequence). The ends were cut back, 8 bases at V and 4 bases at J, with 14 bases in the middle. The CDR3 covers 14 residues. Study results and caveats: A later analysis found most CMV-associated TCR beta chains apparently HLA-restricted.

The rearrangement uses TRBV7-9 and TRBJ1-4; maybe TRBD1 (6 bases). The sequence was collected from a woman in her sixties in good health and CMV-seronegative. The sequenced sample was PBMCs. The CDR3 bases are TGTGCCAGCGGCCTGGACAGATATAATGAAAAACTGTTTTTT. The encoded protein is CASGLDRYNEKLFF. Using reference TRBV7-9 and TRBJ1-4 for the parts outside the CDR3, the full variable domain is DTGVSQNPRHKITKRGQNVTFRCDPISEHNRLYWYRQTLGQGPEFLTYFQNEAQLEKSRLLSDRFSAERPKGSFSTLEIQRTEQGDSAMYLCASGLDRYNEKLFFGSGTQLSVL.